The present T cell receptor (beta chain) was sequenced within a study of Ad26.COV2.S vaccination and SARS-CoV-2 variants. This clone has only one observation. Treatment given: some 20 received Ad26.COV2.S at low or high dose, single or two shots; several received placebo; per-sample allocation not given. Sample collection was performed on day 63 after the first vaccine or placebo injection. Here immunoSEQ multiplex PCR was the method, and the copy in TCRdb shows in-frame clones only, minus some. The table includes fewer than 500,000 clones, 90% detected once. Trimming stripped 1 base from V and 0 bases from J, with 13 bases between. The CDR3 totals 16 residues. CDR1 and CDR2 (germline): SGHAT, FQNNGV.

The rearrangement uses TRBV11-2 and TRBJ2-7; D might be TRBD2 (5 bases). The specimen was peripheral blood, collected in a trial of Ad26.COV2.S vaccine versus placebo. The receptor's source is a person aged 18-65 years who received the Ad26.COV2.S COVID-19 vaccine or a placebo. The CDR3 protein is CASSLGGSVYSYEQYF. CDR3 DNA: TGTGCCAGCAGCTTAGGGGGTAGCGTTTACTCCTACGAGCAGTACTTC.